What follows is one T cell receptor (beta chain) and its context. Sequencing was performed with immunoSEQ multiplex PCR; in TCRdb, only in-frame clones are kept and a portion is missing. The sample gives some 94,000 clones, approximately 94% of which show up once; roughly 13% is in the top ten. CDR3 length: 11 residues. Germline loops: CDR1 SGHTA, CDR2 FQGNSA. V was pared by 2 bases and J by 4 bases, with 3 bases between. The sample comes from a study of T cell responses to AZD1222 COVID-19 vaccine. The V and J genes are TRBV7-2 and TRBJ2-7; D not certain. The sequence derives from an adult in good health. The source material was peripheral blood, sampled on day 0 of AZD1222 vaccination. The CDR3 loop is CASSLTYEQYF. Written as DNA, the CDR3 is TGTGCCAGCAGCTTAACGTACGAGCAGTACTTC.